Below, one T cell receptor (beta chain) is given with its context. Its matching antigen is unknown. The germline gives CDR1 LGHDT, CDR2 YNNKEL (reference sequence). V shed 1 base and J shed 12 bases, with 10 bases lying between them. CDR3 size: 12 residues. Alongside a J-beta primer mix, a sample-barcoded 5' primer served in a second PCR lasting roughly 7 to 11 cycles. TCRdb recomputed calls from the 5' RACE reads with MiXCR, one row per CDR3 protein. This sample carries 1,500,000 or so distinct CDR3 sequences, approximately 63% of them seen once, and the ten largest clones take 6.7%. The entry originates in a study of blood T cells in healthy people across ages. Overall study results and limits: In long-lived donors, naive CD4+ cell counts and diversity exceeded those of aged donors.

The TCR comes from a man between 18 and 29 years old in good health. Input material: blood. This chain connects TRBV3-1 to TRBJ2-4, with D possibly being TRBD1 (5 bases). The CDR3 here is CASSQGQTAQYF. The CDR3 bases are TGTGCCAGCAGCCAAGGACAGACAGCTCAGTACTTC.